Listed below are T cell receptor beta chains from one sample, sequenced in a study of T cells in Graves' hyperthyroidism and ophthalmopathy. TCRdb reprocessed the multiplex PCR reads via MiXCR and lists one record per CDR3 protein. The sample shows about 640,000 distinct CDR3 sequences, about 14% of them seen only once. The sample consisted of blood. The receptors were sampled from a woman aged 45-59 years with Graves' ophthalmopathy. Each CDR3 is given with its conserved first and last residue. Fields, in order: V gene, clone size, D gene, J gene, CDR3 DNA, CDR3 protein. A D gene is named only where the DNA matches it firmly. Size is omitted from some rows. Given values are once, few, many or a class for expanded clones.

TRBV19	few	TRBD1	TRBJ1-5	TGTGCCAGTAGTATCGACAGGGGTAGGAGCAATCAGCCCCAGCATTTT	CASSIDRGRSNQPQHF
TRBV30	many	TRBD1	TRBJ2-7	TGTGCCTGGGCCCACGGGACAGGGGCCTACGAGCAGTACTTC	CAWAHGTGAYEQYF
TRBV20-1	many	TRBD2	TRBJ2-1	TGCAGTGCTAGCAGTACTAGCGGGAGGGCCCACAATGAGCAGTTCTTC	CSASSTSGRAHNEQFF
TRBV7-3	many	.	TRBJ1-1	TGTGCCAGCAGCCCCCGGGCTACGGCAAACACTGAAGCTTTCTTT	CASSPRATANTEAFF
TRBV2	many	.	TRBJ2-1	TGTGCCAGCAGTTTCTCCAGGGCGAATGAGCAGTTCTTC	CASSFSRANEQFF
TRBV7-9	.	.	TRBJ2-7	TGTGCCAGCATCCCTAATACCGGGACTTTCTCCTACGAGCAGTACTTC	CASIPNTGTFSYEQYF
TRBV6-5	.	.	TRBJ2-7	TGTGCCAGCAGTTACTCGTCCGGGACACCATCATCCGAGCAGTACTTC	CASSYSSGTPSSEQYF
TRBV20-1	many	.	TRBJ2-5	TGCAGTGCTACGGGGACTGGAGAGACCCAGTACTTC	CSATGTGETQYF
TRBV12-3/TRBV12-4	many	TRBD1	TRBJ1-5	TGTGCCAGCGGCGGGACAGGGGGGTATCAGCCCCAGCATTTT	CASGGTGGYQPQHF
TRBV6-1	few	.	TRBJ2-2	TGTGCCAGCAAAGGGACACTCCGGCAGACCGGGGAGCTGTTTTTT	CASKGTLRQTGELFF
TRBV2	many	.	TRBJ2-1	TGTGCCAGCAGTGAAGACAGAATACCTACAAATGAGCAGTTCTTC	CASSEDRIPTNEQFF
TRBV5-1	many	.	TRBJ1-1	TGCGCCAGCAGCTTAGGACCCCTGATGAACACTGAAGCTTTCTTT	CASSLGPLMNTEAFF
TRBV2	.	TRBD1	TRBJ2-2	TGTGCCAGCAGCATACAGGGGGCGAAAAACACCGGGGAGCTGTTTTTT	CASSIQGAKNTGELFF
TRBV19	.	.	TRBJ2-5	TGTGCCAGTAGGGTCAGGGCCCAAGAGACCCAGTACTTC	CASRVRAQETQYF
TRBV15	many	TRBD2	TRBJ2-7	TGTGCCACCAGCAGGGGGACTAGCGGCAGCTCCTACGAGCAGTACTTC	CATSRGTSGSSYEQYF
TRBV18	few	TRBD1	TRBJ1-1	TGTGCCAGCTCACCATTCTGGACAGGGCGGAACACTGAAGCTTTCTTT	CASSPFWTGRNTEAFF
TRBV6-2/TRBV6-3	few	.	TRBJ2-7	TGTGCCAGCAGTTCGGACGGGACCTACGAGCAGTACTTC	CASSSDGTYEQYF
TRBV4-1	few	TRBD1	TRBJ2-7	TGCGCCAGCAGCCAACCTCCGGACAGGAGCTCCTACGAGCAGTACTTC	CASSQPPDRSSYEQYF
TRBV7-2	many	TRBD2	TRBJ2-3	TGTGCCAGCAAGGTGGTAGCGGGAAGAACAGATACGCAGTATTTT	CASKVVAGRTDTQYF
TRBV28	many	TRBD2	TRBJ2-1	TGTGCCAGCAGTTTATTGCCTAGCGGGATCAATGAGCAGTTCTTC	CASSLLPSGINEQFF
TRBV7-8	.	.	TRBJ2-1	TGTGCCAGCAGCATCCGGGACGGCTACAATGAGCAGTTCTTC	CASSIRDGYNEQFF
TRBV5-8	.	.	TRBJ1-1	TGTGCCAGCAGCTTATATTACACTGAAGCTCTCTTT	CASSLYYTEALF
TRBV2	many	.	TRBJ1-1	TGTGCCAGCAGTATACAGAAGAACACTGAAGCTTTCTTT	CASSIQKNTEAFF
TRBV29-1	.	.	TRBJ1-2	TGCAGCGCCCGTCCGCCAGGGGATGGCTACACCTTC	CSARPPGDGYTF
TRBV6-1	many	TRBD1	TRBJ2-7	TGTGCCAGCAGTTATGGGACAGGGTTCGGCTACGAGCAGTACTTC	CASSYGTGFGYEQYF
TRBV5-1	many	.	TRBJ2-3	TGCGCCAGCAGTTACGGTCGGGAGTTCGGGTCAGATACGCAGTATTTT	CASSYGREFGSDTQYF
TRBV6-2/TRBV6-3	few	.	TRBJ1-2	TGTGCCAGCAGTCGACAGGTTAACTATGGCTACACCTTC	CASSRQVNYGYTF
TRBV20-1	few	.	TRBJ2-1	TGCAGTGCTAGAGTGGGTCAGGCCTACAATGAGCAGTTCTTC	CSARVGQAYNEQFF
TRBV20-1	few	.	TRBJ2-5	TGCAGTGCTTTCCTGGAGATTGGAGAGACCCAGTACTTC	CSAFLEIGETQYF
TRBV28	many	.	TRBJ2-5	TGTGCCAGCAGTTTTGCTTCCAGGCAAGAGACCCAGTACTTC	CASSFASRQETQYF
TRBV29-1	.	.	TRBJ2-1	TGCAGCGTTGAGGGCGGGAAAAAGAATGAGCAGTTCTTC	CSVEGGKKNEQFF
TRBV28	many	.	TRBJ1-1	TGTGCCAGCACCCCGGAAGGAGGCAGTATGAACACTGAAGCTTTCTTT	CASTPEGGSMNTEAFF
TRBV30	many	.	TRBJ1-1	TGTGCCTGGACCCTTTCCCCGAACACTGAAGCTTTCTTT	CAWTLSPNTEAFF
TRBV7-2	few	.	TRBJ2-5	TGTGCCAGCAGCTTATATACAATAGAGACCCAGTACTTC	CASSLYTIETQYF
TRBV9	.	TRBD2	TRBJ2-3	TGTGCCAGCAGCGTACTAGCGGGAAACAGTGATACGCAGTATTTT	CASSVLAGNSDTQYF
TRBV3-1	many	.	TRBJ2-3	TGTGCCAGCAGCCAAGATCGGGCTGCTACTAGCACAGATACGCAGTATTTT	CASSQDRAATSTDTQYF
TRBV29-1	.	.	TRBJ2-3	TGCAGCGTCGGGACCACCCAAAGGGATACGCAGTATTTT	CSVGTTQRDTQYF